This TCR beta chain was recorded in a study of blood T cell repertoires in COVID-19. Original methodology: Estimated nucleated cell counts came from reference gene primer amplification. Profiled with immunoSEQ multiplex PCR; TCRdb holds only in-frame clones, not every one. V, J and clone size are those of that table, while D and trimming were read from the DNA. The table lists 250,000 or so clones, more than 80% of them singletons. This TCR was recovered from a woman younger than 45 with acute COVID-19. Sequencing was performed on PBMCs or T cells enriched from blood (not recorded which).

This CDR3 reads CASSLADSPLHF. The CDR3 nucleotides are TGTGCCAGCAGTTTGGCAGATTCACCCCTCCACTTT. The chain employs TRBV28 and TRBJ1-6, with no clear D. Germline V gene sequence: CDR1 MDHEN, CDR2 SYDVKM. Trimming pared 3 bases from V and 8 bases from J, leaving 5 bases between. There are 12 residues in the CDR3.